This entry describes one TCR beta chain. This CDR3 spans 13 amino acids. V lost 7 bases to trimming and J lost 0 bases, with 12 bases between them. The germline CDR1 and CDR2 sequences are SQVTM and ANQGSEA. This sample was included in a study of beta chain features in type 1 diabetes. Expressed TCRB transcripts were sequenced, since all the RNA that had been isolated was reverse transcribed. The assay was immunoSEQ multiplex PCR, and TCRdb's table has in-frame clones only and misses some. The data contain 220,000 or so clones, 68% of them singletons. The TCR sequence derives from a man aged 30 to 39 in good health. The rearrangement uses TRBV29-1 and TRBJ1-1; D is unclear. Material for sequencing was naive CD4+ T cells from blood. The chain's CDR3 is CSALRAVNTEAFF. CDR3 in DNA: TGCAGCGCGTTGAGAGCGGTGAACACTGAAGCTTTCTTT.